This T cell receptor (beta chain) came from a study of a mutant IDH1 vaccine in newly diagnosed glioma. Study overall: Patients received eight vaccinations in weeks 1, 3, 5, 7, 11, 15, 19, 23. The earlier regimen, radiotherapy, temozolomide, or both, was most often both.

Some clones are missing from TCRdb's copy, which holds only in-frame ones; the method was immunoSEQ multiplex PCR. The table shows about 44,000 clones, with less than 95% occurring only once. A word on this clone: Its antigen is not known.

The CDR3 is 12 residues long. The germline V gene encodes CDR1 MDHEN and CDR2 SYDVKM. V dropped 3 bases and J dropped 6 bases, with 8 bases sitting between them. As for time point: week 23, last vaccination. Vaccinated patients received 300 ug of mutant IDH1 20-mer peptide per dose, with topical imiquimod. This rearrangement joins TRBV28 to TRBJ1-1, with D uncertain. The receptor was isolated from a man in his fifties or sixties with glioma. Here the sequenced sample was PBMCs, taken from a glioma patient whose treatment included an IDH1 peptide vaccine. The CDR3 loop is CASSFLSAEAFF. In DNA form, the CDR3 reads TGTGCCAGCAGTTTTTTGAGTGCTGAAGCTTTCTTT.